This T cell receptor (beta chain) was found in a study of blood T cell repertoires in COVID-19. Sequencing was performed with immunoSEQ multiplex PCR; in TCRdb, only in-frame clones are kept and a portion is missing. In the table there are approximately 130,000 clones, roughly nine tenths of which are singletons. Trimming took 10 bases from V and 5 from J; bases not matched to a gene: 13. The CDR3 loop spans 14 amino acids. Germline CDR1 reads SNHLY; CDR2 reads FYNNEI. This receptor was taken from a man aged 70 or older with active or convalescent COVID-19. The chain carries TRBV2 and TRBJ2-5; TRBD2 agrees at 7 bases. The material sequenced was peripheral blood. The chain's CDR3 is CATSGEGRRETQYF. CDR3 coding DNA: TGTGCCACCTCGGGGGAGGGGAGGCGGGAGACCCAGTACTTC.